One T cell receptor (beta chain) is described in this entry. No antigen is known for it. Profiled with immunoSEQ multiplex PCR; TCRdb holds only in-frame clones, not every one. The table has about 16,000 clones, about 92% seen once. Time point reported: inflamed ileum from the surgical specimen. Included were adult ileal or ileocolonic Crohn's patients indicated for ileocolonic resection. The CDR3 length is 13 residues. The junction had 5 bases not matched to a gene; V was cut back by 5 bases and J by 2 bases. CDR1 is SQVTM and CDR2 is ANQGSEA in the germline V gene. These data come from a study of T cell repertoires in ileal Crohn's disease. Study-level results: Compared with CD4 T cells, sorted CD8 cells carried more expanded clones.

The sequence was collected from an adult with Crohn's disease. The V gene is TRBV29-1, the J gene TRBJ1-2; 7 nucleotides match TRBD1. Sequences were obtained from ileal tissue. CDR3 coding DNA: TGCAGCGTTCGTGTGACAGGGAACTATGGCTACACCTTC. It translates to CSVRVTGNYGYTF.